Shown below are 2 T cell receptor beta chains from a single sample sequenced in a study of cytomegalovirus exposure and HLA in healthy donors. Generated by immunoSEQ multiplex PCR, the TCRdb table keeps only in-frame clones and is missing some. The table shows fewer than 120,000 clones, with roughly 90% occurring only once. The sequenced sample consisted of PBMCs. These receptors were taken from a woman aged 30 to 39 in good health and CMV-seropositive.

The V gene is TRBV6-4, the J gene TRBJ1-3; D gene uncertain. The CDR3 runs 15 residues. Per germline, CDR1 MRHNA and CDR2 SNTAGT. V was pared by 0 bases and J by 0 bases, with 6 bases between. The CDR3 nucleotides are TGTGCCAGCAGTGACTCATCAGTCTCTGGAAACACCATATATTTT. Translating it yields CASSDSSVSGNTIYF.

The V call is TRBV2, the J call TRBJ2-7; a weak D match, TRBD2 (6 bases). V gave up 8 bases and J gave up 2 bases, with 13 bases separating them. The CDR3 runs 13 residues. Germline CDR1 and CDR2: SNHLY and FYNNEI. This CDR3 reads CASVDSGAYEQYF. CDR3 coding DNA: TGTGCCAGCGTCGATAGCGGAGCCTACGAGCAGTACTTC.